The clone carrying this T cell receptor (beta chain) was seen repeatedly, ten times or more. Its specificity is not known. Patients with uncontrolled infections, other autoimmune diseases, pregnancy or lactation were excluded. V lost 8 bases and J lost 4, with 14 bases in between. The CDR3 is made up of 13 amino acids. Germline values: CDR1 MNHNS, CDR2 SASEGT. This sample was included in a study of T cells in Graves' hyperthyroidism and ophthalmopathy. Study observations and caveats: Ophthalmopathy, as predicted by the model, came a median about seven months after the prediction.

RNA transcripts provided the source from which TCR beta CDR3 regions were amplified. The HTBI primer set drove a first-round RT-PCR of the TCR CDR3. TCRdb re-called the multiplex PCR reads through MiXCR, storing one row per CDR3 protein. The repertoire holds around 200,000 distinct CDR3 sequences, with about 18% as singletons. Sequencing was carried out using blood. The chain combines TRBV6-1 with TRBJ1-1, with no clear D. The sequence was collected from a man between 35 and 55 years old with Graves' hyperthyroidism. The CDR3 DNA follows: TGTGCCAGCCGGGTGAGCGGCGGCACTGAAGCTTTCTTT. It translates to CASRVSGGTEAFF.